The 32 T cell receptor beta chains listed next were all sequenced from one sample in a study of T cells in tuberculosis. Libraries were prepared by immunoSEQ multiplex PCR; TCRdb keeps only in-frame clonotypes and omits some of them. The table records about 38,000 clones, approximately 94% of them present only once. Time point denoted: new active TB diagnosis, blood taken before or within 7 days of starting treatment. The sample consisted of PBMCs, taken at tuberculosis diagnosis. The receptors were sampled from an adult with tuberculosis.

CDR3 nucleotides: TGTGCCAGCAGCCCAGGGACGGAGGGCTACGAGCAGTACTTC. It is translated as CASSPGTEGYEQYF. V usage is TRBV7-7 and J usage is TRBJ2-7; possibly TRBD2 for D (6 bases). Germline CDR1 SSHAT, CDR2 FNYEAQ (reference sequence). With 5 bases removed from V and 3 bases from J, the gap between germline ends came to 14 bases. This CDR3 spans 14 amino acids.

This clone came up a few times. The J gene is TRBJ1-2, the V gene TRBV29-1, with D possibly matching TRBD1 (5 bases). With 6 bases removed from V and 6 bases from J, the gap between germline ends came to 14 bases. The CDR3 length is 12 residues. Looked up from germline, CDR1 is SQVTM and CDR2 is ANQGSEA. CDR3 bases: TGCAGCGTCCAGGGTTTTTTGAATGGCTACACCTTC. Its protein product is CSVQGFLNGYTF.

The gene calls are TRBV6-1 and TRBJ1-2, with D perhaps TRBD1 (5 bases). Per the germline V gene, CDR1 is MNHNS and CDR2 is SASEGT. The CDR3 extends over 15 amino acids. The V and J ends lost 6 bases and 3 bases respectively, with 17 bases between them. Here the CDR3 DNA reads TGTGCCAGCAGCGAATTCCAGGGATGGGACTATGGCTACACCTTC. Translated, it gives CASSEFQGWDYGYTF.

The chain's CDR3 is CASSYNRASNRGTEAFF. For the CDR3, the DNA is TGTGCCAGCAGCTATAACCGGGCCTCTAATCGGGGCACTGAAGCTTTCTTT. This chain joins TRBV11-2 and TRBJ1-1; D ambiguous. The germline V gene encodes CDR1 SGHAT and CDR2 FQNNGV. V dropped 4 bases and J dropped 4 bases, with 22 bases sitting between them. CDR3 length: 17 residues.

This sequence joins TRBV6-6 and TRBJ1-4; D is ambiguous. V lost 6 bases to trimming and J lost 0 bases, with 14 bases between them. The CDR3 consists of 16 residues. Germline CDR1 MNHNY, CDR2 SVGAGI (reference sequence). The CDR3 here is CASSTGYLATNEKLFF. CDR3 coding DNA: TGTGCCAGCAGCACCGGGTATCTCGCAACTAATGAAAAACTGTTTTTT.

The chain links TRBV7-8 to TRBJ1-5; D is possibly TRBD1 (6 bases). Germline V gene data show CDR1 as SGHVS and CDR2 as FQNEAQ. This CDR3 region has 18 residues. The V end was cut by 4 bases, the J end by 2 bases, with 21 bases between. The CDR3 nucleotides are TGTGCCAGCAGCTCTCCGGGACACTTAAATCGGGGCAATCAGCCCCAGCATTTT. Its translation: CASSSPGHLNRGNQPQHF.

V and J are TRBV7-2 and TRBJ1-5; no clear D. CDR3 length equals 12 residues. From germline, CDR1 is SGHTA and CDR2 FQGNSA. V shed 5 bases and J shed 7 bases, with 9 bases lying between them. In DNA form, the CDR3 reads TGTGCCAGCAGCCCCCCGGGACAGCCCCAGCATTTT. Residues: CASSPPGQPQHF.

This sequence joins TRBV19 and TRBJ1-6, with 7 positions matching TRBD1. The germline CDR1 and CDR2 sequences are LNHDA and SQIVND (reference sequence). CDR3 length equals 15 residues. V gave up 5 bases and J gave up 9 bases; unmatched junction bases: 10. CDR3 loop: CASSVLTGVSSPLHF. The DNA of the CDR3 is TGTGCCAGTAGTGTATTAACAGGGGTGAGTTCACCCCTCCACTTT.

The chain recombines TRBV10-2 with TRBJ1-1; D perhaps matches TRBD1 (6 bases). CDR1 is WSHSY and CDR2 is SAAADI in the germline V gene. The CDR3 is 11 amino acids. V was clipped by 6 bases and J by 11 bases, with 13 bases between them. The CDR3 protein is CASRRQDGAFF. CDR3 DNA: TGCGCCAGCAGGAGACAGGATGGCGCTTTCTTT.

CDR3 DNA sequence: TGTGCCTGGAGTCGTCTTGAAGCTTTCTTT. It codes for CAWSRLEAFF. J is TRBJ1-1 and V is TRBV30, with unresolved D. V was pared by 2 bases and J by 7 bases, with 5 bases between. The CDR3 runs to 10 residues. CDR1 and CDR2 from the germline V gene are GTSNPN and SVGIG (reference sequence). The full variable domain, in which reference TRBV30 and TRBJ1-1 provide the parts outside the CDR3, is SQTIHQWPATLVQPVGSPLSLECTVEGTSNPNLYWYRQAAGRGLQLLFYSVGIGQISSEVPQNLSASRPQDRQFILSSKKLLLSDSGFYLCAWSRLEAFFGQGTRLTVV.

The chain uses TRBV11-3 and TRBJ1-4; 8 nucleotides agree with TRBD1. CDR3 size: 17 residues. Germline V CDR1 and CDR2: SGHNT, YENEEA. The trim removed 6 bases at V and 12 bases at J, leaving 21 bases unmatched. CDR3 protein: CASSFRRTTGVVGELFF. The CDR3 DNA reads as TGTGCCAGCAGTTTCCGGAGGACGACAGGGGTGGTTGGGGAACTGTTTTTT.

J is TRBJ1-5 and V is TRBV5-6; maybe TRBD1 (6 bases). The CDR3 sequence is 16 residues long. Between the trimmed V and J ends, which lost 4 bases and 3 bases, there was a span of 17 bases. Germline V CDR1 and CDR2: SGHDT, YYEEEE. The CDR3 DNA sequence: TGTGCCAGCAGCCCGGGGGGGGGCGCCGACAATCAGCCCCAGCATTTT. It codes for CASSPGGGADNQPQHF.

CDR3 in amino acids: CASSLGLRETQYF. CDR3 in DNA: TGTGCCAGCTCCCTCGGCCTCAGGGAGACCCAGTACTTC. This sequence joins TRBV2 and TRBJ2-5; unclear D gene. The CDR3 totals 13 residues. Trimming cost V 8 bases and J 5 bases, with 15 bases left between them. Germline V gene sequence: CDR1 SNHLY, CDR2 FYNNEI.

The genes are TRBV7-6 and TRBJ2-7; maybe TRBD1 (6 bases). The CDR3 totals 13 residues. Per germline, CDR1 SGHVS and CDR2 FNYEAQ. Deletions cut 5 bases from V and 2 bases from J, with 10 bases between. The CDR3 sequence: CASSGTQTYEQYF. The CDR3 bases are TGTGCCAGCAGCGGGACACAAACCTACGAGCAGTACTTC.

The rearrangement uses TRBV11-2 and TRBJ2-2, with TRBD1 identical over 8 bases. Per germline, CDR1 SGHAT and CDR2 FQNNGV. V lost 6 bases to trimming and J lost 0 bases; unmatched junction nucleotides: 9. The CDR3 contains 17 residues. This CDR3 is CASRRGQVLTNTGELFF. As DNA, the CDR3 is TGTGCCAGCAGGCGGGGACAGGTTTTGACGAACACCGGGGAGCTGTTTTTT.

V usage is TRBV13 and J usage is TRBJ1-3; a weak D match, TRBD1 (5 bases). This CDR3 has 14 amino acids. The V gene's germline CDR1 is PRHDT and CDR2 FYEKMQ (reference sequence). With 4 bases removed from V and 8 bases from J, the gap between germline ends came to 15 bases. The DNA of the CDR3 is TGTGCCAGCAGCTCTACCGGGGGAAGTTACACCATATATTTT. Its protein product is CASSSTGGSYTIYF.

CDR3 coding DNA: TGTGCCAGCAAGTACGCCGGGACAGGCCGCTATGGCTACACCTTC. This gives the protein CASKYAGTGRYGYTF. The chain combines TRBV6-4 with TRBJ1-2; 8 bases are a match to TRBD1. V was clipped by 7 bases and J by 4 bases; unmatched bases: 11. The CDR3 sequence is 15 residues long. CDR1 and CDR2 from the germline V gene are MRHNA and SNTAGT.

The chain has TRBV11-2 and TRBJ1-1, with D possibly TRBD1 on 5 matching bases. Trimming took off 5 bases at V and 8 bases at J, with 9 bases between the two ends. There are 11 residues in the CDR3. The germline CDR1 and CDR2 sequences are SGHAT and FQNNGV. CDR3 DNA: TGTGCCAGCAGCGCCGGGGGAGAAGCTTTCTTT. Residues: CASSAGGEAFF.

V usage is TRBV12-5 and J usage is TRBJ2-5; unclear D gene. The V end lost 2 bases, the J end lost 4 bases, and 14 bases lay between the germline ends. The CDR3 length is 15 residues. CDR1 is LGHNT and CDR2 is FRNRAP in the germline V gene. The CDR3, as DNA: TGTGCTAGTGGTTTGACCGTAGCCTCCCCAGAGACCCAGTACTTC. Amino acids: CASGLTVASPETQYF.

The chain carries TRBV19 and TRBJ1-5; D is unresolved. CDR3 length: 16 residues. Trimming removed 5 bases from V and 0 bases from J, with 14 bases in between. Per the germline V gene, CDR1 is LNHDA and CDR2 is SQIVND (reference sequence). CDR3 residues: CASSPLGGNSNQPQHF. CDR3 bases: TGTGCCAGTAGTCCCCTCGGAGGGAATAGCAATCAGCCCCAGCATTTT.

The CDR3 sequence is CASSQDGGTRGYSNQPQHF. The CDR3 coding sequence is TGTGCCAGCAGCCAAGATGGGGGGACCCGGGGTTATAGCAATCAGCCCCAGCATTTT. This chain uses TRBV14 with TRBJ1-5; tentative D call: TRBD1 (5 bases). Germline CDR1 SGHDN, CDR2 FVKESK. This CDR3 comprises 19 residues. Trimming took off 0 bases at V and 0 bases at J, with 18 bases between the two ends.

The chain couples TRBV6-5 to TRBJ1-5, with unresolved D. V lost 2 bases to trimming and J lost 0 bases, with 11 bases between them. Germline loops: CDR1 MNHEY, CDR2 SVGAGI. The CDR3 loop spans 16 amino acids. CDR3 bases: TGTGCCAGCAGTTACGGGCCGACTACTAGCAATCAGCCCCAGCATTTT. It codes for CASSYGPTTSNQPQHF.

The chain combines TRBV29-1 with TRBJ1-1, with D uncertain. V shed 7 bases and J shed 0 bases, with 15 bases lying between them. The length of the CDR3 is 14 residues. CDR1 and CDR2 (germline): SQVTM, ANQGSEA. CDR3 DNA sequence: TGCAGCGGCCGTGATGCCGAGGTGAACACTGAAGCTTTCTTT. This gives the protein CSGRDAEVNTEAFF.

The chain has TRBV29-1 and TRBJ2-2; D uncertain. V dropped 6 bases and J dropped 6 bases, with 14 bases sitting between them. The CDR3 has 13 amino acids. Germline assignment: CDR1 SQVTM and CDR2 ANQGSEA. For the CDR3, the DNA is TGCAGCGTATCCGTGACAAGAGCCGGGGAGCTGTTTTTT. Its protein is CSVSVTRAGELFF.

The DNA of the CDR3 is TGTGCCAGTAGACAGGATTTAGGGGATGGCTACACCTTC. Encoded protein: CASRQDLGDGYTF. The V and J genes are TRBV19 and TRBJ1-2, with D tentatively TRBD1 (5 bases). CDR1 LNHDA and CDR2 SQIVND come from the germline V gene (reference sequence). V was cut by 6 bases and J by 6 bases, with 14 bases left in between. CDR3 length equals 13 residues. The entire variable domain, with the rest obtained from reference TRBV19 and TRBJ1-2, is as follows: DGGITQSPKYLFRKEGQNVTLSCEQNLNHDAMYWYRQDPGQGLRLIYYSQIVNDFQKGDIAEGYSVSREKKESFPLTVTSAQKNPTAFYLCASRQDLGDGYTFGSGTRLTVV.

The V call is TRBV9, the J call TRBJ1-2; 7 nucleotides agree with TRBD1. Trimming at V came to 5 bases and at J to 2 bases, leaving 3 bases not matched to a gene. There are 13 residues in the CDR3. In germline, CDR1 is SGDLS, CDR2 YYNGEE. The CDR3: CASSVDRNYGYTF. CDR3 bases: TGTGCCAGCAGTGTGGACAGGAACTATGGCTACACCTTC. Full variable domain (outside the CDR3, taken from reference TRBV9 and TRBJ1-2): DSGVTQTPKHLITATGQRVTLRCSPRSGDLSVYWYQQSLDQGLQFLIQYYNGEERAKGNILERFSAQQFPDLHSELNLSSLELGDSALYFCASSVDRNYGYTFGSGTRLTVV.

The chain is built from TRBV12-5 and TRBJ2-3, with D tentatively TRBD1 (7 bases). The CDR3 is 18 amino acids. Germline CDR1 is LGHNT and CDR2 is FRNRAP. Trimming shortened V by 5 bases and J by 3 bases, and 24 bases separated the two germline ends. The CDR3 loop reads CASGQEPKTGTRTDTQYF. CDR3 DNA sequence: TGTGCTAGTGGTCAAGAACCTAAGACAGGGACTCGGACAGATACGCAGTATTTT. Filled out from reference TRBV12-5 and TRBJ2-3, the complete variable domain reads DARVTQTPRHKVTEMGQEVTMRCQPILGHNTVFWYRQTMMQGLELLAYFRNRAPLDDSGMPKDRFSAEMPDATLATLKIQPSEPRDSAVYFCASGQEPKTGTRTDTQYFGPGTRLTVL.

J is TRBJ1-6 and V is TRBV11-2; D unclear. Germline V CDR1 and CDR2: SGHAT, FQNNGV. Trimming stripped 5 bases from V and 3 bases from J, with 5 bases between. The CDR3 consists of 13 residues. The CDR3 protein is CASSPFYNSPLHF. The CDR3 bases are TGTGCCAGCAGCCCCTTCTATAATTCACCCCTCCACTTT.

The chain carries TRBV2 and TRBJ1-1; weak D call: TRBD1 (5 bases). The CDR3 loop spans 13 amino acids. Trimming stripped 7 bases from V and 7 bases from J, with 16 bases between. Germline loops: CDR1 SNHLY, CDR2 FYNNEI. The CDR3 region has the DNA TGTGCCAGCACCGGGGGGGGTTATGATGAAGCTTTCTTT. Its translation is CASTGGGYDEAFF.

The V gene is TRBV27, the J gene TRBJ1-6; the match to TRBD1 covers 8 bases. After removal of 6 bases from V and 8 bases from J, the junction contained 3 bases not matched to a gene. Germline CDR1 is MNHEY and CDR2 is SMNVEV (reference sequence). The CDR3 spans 13 residues. Here the CDR3 DNA reads TGTGCCAGCAGCGTGACAGGGGATTCACCCCTCCACTTT. It yields the protein CASSVTGDSPLHF.

The J gene is TRBJ1-3, the V gene TRBV6-4; a possible D gene is TRBD1 (5 bases). Trimming stripped 1 base from V and 3 bases from J, with 19 bases between. The CDR3 loop spans 18 amino acids. CDR1 MRHNA and CDR2 SNTAGT come from the germline V gene. The CDR3 DNA sequence: TGTGCCAGCAGTGACTACGGACCTAACAGGAGAAGTGGAAACACCATATATTTT. This gives the protein CASSDYGPNRRSGNTIYF.

The rearrangement links TRBV7-8 to TRBJ1-5; D is possibly TRBD1 (5 bases). This CDR3 is 16 amino acids long. Germline V gene data show CDR1 as SGHVS and CDR2 as FQNEAQ. V lost 5 bases and J 1 base, leaving 15 bases between the germline ends. The CDR3 sequence: CASSPAAGRSNQPQHF. For the CDR3, the DNA is TGTGCCAGCAGCCCGGCGGCAGGGCGGAGCAATCAGCCCCAGCATTTT. Filled out from reference TRBV7-8 and TRBJ1-5, the complete variable domain reads GAGVSQSPRYKVAKRGQDVALRCDPISGHVSLFWYQQALGQGPEFLTYFQNEAQLDKSGLPSDRFFAERPEGSVSTLKIQRTQQEDSAVYLCASSPAAGRSNQPQHFGDGTRLSIL.